The TCR beta chain under discussion was sequenced for a study of blood T cells in healthy people across ages. The donors, healthy Caucasians from Russia, were aged about 6 to 90. Each sample had at least 6 million PBMCs isolated. The germline gives CDR1 MDHEN, CDR2 SYDVKM. This CDR3 comprises 17 residues. With V trimmed by 6 bases and J by 2 bases, 14 bases remained unmatched. Points on this clonotype: As yet, its antigen is unknown.

A second PCR of roughly 7 to 11 cycles used a sample-barcoded 5' primer and a J-beta primer mix. From the 5' RACE reads, TCRdb called clonotypes with MiXCR, one entry per CDR3 protein. This table has 270,000 or so distinct CDR3 sequences, 25% to 30% appearing once. Overall study findings and caveats: Researchers said unsorted PBMCs prevented a conclusive naive versus antigen-experienced comparison. Roughly linear age-related decline in beta diversity appeared, significant by age approximately 40.

This TCR came from a woman aged 70-85 years in good health. The chain is built from TRBV28 and TRBJ2-7, with 9 bases identical to TRBD2. The sequencing input was blood. In nucleotides, the CDR3 is TGTGCCAGCAGCTCTCCCTCTCCACTAGCGGGCCCCTACGAGCAGTACTTC. This codes for CASSSPSPLAGPYEQYF.